The subject of this entry is one T cell receptor (beta chain). What it binds is not known. Germline and junction disagree at one end, which may indicate a read error. This specimen comes from a study of T cells in Graves' hyperthyroidism and ophthalmopathy. Broader study findings: Ophthalmopathy was identified by the model a median about six months ahead of onset.

Amplified regions were TCR beta CDR3 sequences from RNA transcripts. The TCR CDR3 was amplified in a first-round RT-PCR using the HTBI primer set. TCRdb analysed the multiplex PCR reads with MiXCR anew, one entry per CDR3 protein. This table holds more than 450,000 distinct CDR3 sequences, 13% to 15% found once. Per the germline V gene, CDR1 is SQVTM and CDR2 is ANQGSEA. The CDR3 is made up of 11 amino acids. V is TRBV29-1 and J is TRBJ2-5; D gene ambiguous. The origin of this receptor is a woman aged 40 to 55 with Graves' hyperthyroidism. The sample taken for sequencing was blood. The CDR3 sequence is CSVEIAEIQYF. The CDR3, as DNA: TGCAGCGTTGAGATAGCCGAGATCCAGTACTTC. The full variable domain, completed using reference TRBV29-1 and TRBJ2-5, is SAVISQKPSRDICQRGTSLTIQCQVDSQVTMMFWYRQQPGQSLTLIATANQGSEATYESGFVIDKFPISRPNLTFSTLTVSNMSPEDSSIYLCSVEIAEIQYFGPGTRLLVL.